This T cell receptor beta chain was found in a study of blood T cell repertoires in COVID-19. Background on the study: Sites across the United States, Italy and Spain contributed samples from acute and convalescent COVID-19. PBMCs, B-cell-depleted T cells, or T cells were the source of the cDNA or gDNA that made up the material.

This CDR3 has 14 amino acids. The germline gives CDR1 MNHEY, CDR2 SVGAGI. The ends were cut back, 6 bases at V and 2 bases at J, with 11 bases in the middle. As originally analysed: Amplifying reference gene primers gave estimates of nucleated cell counts. Sequenced by immunoSEQ multiplex PCR; TCRdb stores in-frame clones only, minus some. V and J calls and clone size come straight from that table; D and trimming were deduced from the DNA. Among 65,000 or so clones listed, 78% were seen once. Sequencing was performed on peripheral blood. The clonotype was recovered from a human donor in a cohort sampled during active COVID-19. The chain couples TRBV6-5 to TRBJ1-5; D ambiguous. This chain's CDR3 is CASREAARNQPQHF. CDR3 nucleotides: TGTGCCAGCAGAGAGGCAGCCCGCAATCAGCCCCAGCATTTT.